These 21 T cell receptor beta chains were all obtained from the same sample, sequenced in a study of T cells after yellow fever vaccination (dated by TCRdb to 2018 to 2020). The library was built by means of 5' RACE. Instrument on record: Illumina NovaSeq 6000. TCRdb itself trimmed the public reads at Q25 with fastp, ran MiXCR and retained productive beta chains. All rows with the same CDR3 protein become a single entry with the most common DNA and genes. For this sample the table gives about 160,000 distinct CDR3 sequences, of which around 8.5% were detected only once. Approximately 39% of the sample is in the top ten clones. The treatment or condition tag for this specimen amounts to: live attenuated yellow fever vaccine strain. This sample comprised CD8+ T cells sorted from PBMCs, obtained 45 days after the yellow fever booster vaccination. All receptors derive from a young man who received the YFV17D yellow fever vaccine.

This rearrangement joins TRBV29-1 to TRBJ2-5; D gene ambiguous. Germline assignment: CDR1 SQVTM and CDR2 ANQGSEA. The V gene lost 6 bases and the J gene lost 9 bases, with 11 bases spanning the gap. This CDR3 spans 10 amino acids. The CDR3 DNA sequence: TGCAGCGTCCTAGATGCCTCCCAGTACTTC. Its protein is CSVLDASQYF.

This clonotype appeared many times. V usage is TRBV6-2 or TRBV6-3 and J usage is TRBJ2-7; 7 nucleotides agree with TRBD1. CDR3 length equals 13 residues. J gave up 6 bases and V 5 bases, and 7 bases lay outside the gene matches. Germline V gene lookup returns CDR1 MNHEY and CDR2 SVGEGT. The CDR3 spells CASSTGQGVEQYV. As DNA, the CDR3 is TGTGCCAGCAGTACTGGGCAGGGGGTCGAGCAGTACGTC.

This clonotype was seen a handful of times. The chain employs TRBV20-1 and TRBJ2-1; D remains ambiguous. The CDR3 runs 11 residues. Germline CDR1 DFQATT, CDR2 SNEGSKA (reference sequence). Trimming removed 6 bases from V and 9 bases from J, with 12 bases in between. In DNA form, the CDR3 reads TGCAGTGCGACCCCCGCAGGTGAGCAGTTCTTC. The encoded protein is CSATPAGEQFF.

This rearrangement joins TRBV5-6 to TRBJ1-5, with D unclear. The CDR3 is 13 amino acids. The V end was cut by 0 bases, the J end by 3 bases, with 4 bases between. The germline gives CDR1 SGHDT, CDR2 YYEEEE. The CDR3: CASSLGANQPQHF. In DNA, the CDR3 is TGTGCCAGCAGCTTGGGGGCCAATCAGCCCCAGCATTTT.

This clonotype has only a few counts. This sequence joins TRBV20-1 and TRBJ2-7; 8 bases fit TRBD1. The CDR3 length is 15 residues. The germline V gene encodes CDR1 DFQATT and CDR2 SNEGSKA (reference sequence). V lost 2 bases, J lost 4 bases, and 10 bases stayed unmatched. The CDR3 reads CSARPRGRPSYEQYF. In DNA, the CDR3 is TGCAGTGCTAGACCCAGGGGGCGTCCCTCGTACGAGCAGTACTTC.

This clonotype has a handful of counts. This chain uses TRBV27 with TRBJ2-3; 10 positions match TRBD2. CDR1 is MNHEY and CDR2 is SMNVEV in the germline V gene (reference sequence). Germline trimming cut 5 bases from V and 4 bases from J; bases unmatched to any gene: 3. The CDR3 spans 14 residues. The CDR3 is CASSLAGVPDTQYF. CDR3 bases: TGTGCCAGCAGTCTAGCGGGGGTCCCAGATACGCAGTATTTT.

This clonotype occurred many times. The rearrangement uses TRBV5-1 and TRBJ2-3; 11 bases fit TRBD2. Germline V CDR1 and CDR2: SGHRS, YFSETQ. This CDR3 is 18 amino acids long. V dropped 3 bases and J dropped 0; count of bases not matched to a gene: 9. The CDR3 DNA follows: TGCGCCAGCAGCTCCAGACTAGCGGGGATGGTTAGCACAGATACGCAGTATTTT. Amino acid sequence: CASSSRLAGMVSTDTQYF. The complete variable domain, with remaining parts taken from reference TRBV5-1 and TRBJ2-3, reads KAGVTQTPRYLIKTRGQQVTLSCSPISGHRSVSWYQQTPGQGLQFLFEYFSETQRNKGNFPGRFSGRQFSNSRSEMNVSTLELGDSALYLCASSSRLAGMVSTDTQYFGPGTRLTVL.

This clonotype occurred a few times. Because it lacks the conserved phenylalanine or tryptophan at the end, this CDR3 is likely a read error. V and J are TRBV11-1 and TRBJ1-5; D is unresolved. The CDR3 has 12 residues. Trimming removed 5 bases at V and 7 bases at J, with 9 bases between. Germline CDR1 is SGHAT and CDR2 is FQDESV (reference sequence). The CDR3 sequence is CASSQTGQPQHC. CDR3 DNA: TGTGCCAGCAGCCAGACGGGCCAGCCCCAGCATTGT.

This clonotype has a handful of counts. V usage is TRBV7-2 and J usage is TRBJ2-5, with TRBD2 as a possible D gene (7 bases). The length of the CDR3 is 15 residues. The V end lost 4 bases, the J end lost 5 bases, and 17 bases lay between the germline ends. The germline V gene encodes CDR1 SGHTA and CDR2 FQGNSA. The CDR3 reads CASSSRRGGDETQYF. CDR3 DNA sequence: TGTGCCAGCAGCTCCCGACGAGGGGGGGATGAGACCCAGTACTTC.

This clonotype was counted only a few times. The chain couples TRBV9 to TRBJ2-1; 8 bases fit TRBD1. CDR3 length: 17 amino acids. J was trimmed by 6 bases and V by 4 bases; bases with no gene match: 15. Looked up from germline, CDR1 is SGDLS and CDR2 is YYNGEE. Written as DNA, the CDR3 is TGTGCCAGCAGCCCAAGGGGGGCGGACAGGGCGGGCAATGAGCAGTTCTTC. Translating it yields CASSPRGADRAGNEQFF.

The CDR3 protein is CASSSSRGNTEAFF. CDR3 nucleotides: TGTGCCAGCAGCTCCTCGAGGGGTAACACTGAAGCTTTCTTT. The chain links TRBV7-9 to TRBJ1-1; D perhaps matches TRBD1 (5 bases). Trimming removed 4 bases at V and 2 bases at J, with 11 bases between. Germline V gene lookup returns CDR1 SEHNR and CDR2 FQNEAQ (reference sequence). The CDR3 spans 14 residues.

The sample holds a few counts of this clonotype. J is TRBJ2-2 and V is TRBV12-3 or TRBV12-4; perhaps D is TRBD1 or TRBD2 (5 bases each). V was cut by 3 bases and J by 6 bases, with 8 bases left in between. The CDR3 runs to 13 residues. The CDR3 coding sequence is TGTGCCAGCAGTTTGGGGGTGGCCGGGGAGCTGTTTTTT. Its protein product is CASSLGVAGELFF.

J is TRBJ2-5 and V is TRBV7-3; TRBD2 aligns across 13 bases. V shed 5 bases and J 0 bases; nucleotides not matched to a gene: 6. CDR1 and CDR2 from the germline V gene are SGHTA and FQGTGA. The CDR3 is made up of 17 amino acids. CDR3 amino acids: CASSRGLAGMYQETQYF. CDR3 sequence (DNA): TGTGCCAGCAGCCGGGGACTAGCGGGGATGTACCAAGAGACCCAGTACTTC.

This clonotype was counted ten times or more. This rearrangement joins TRBV7-9 to TRBJ1-1, with a weak D call TRBD1 (5 bases). Trimming cost V 4 bases and J 4 bases, with 7 bases left between them. Germline V gives CDR1 SEHNR, CDR2 FQNEAQ (reference sequence). The CDR3 covers 12 residues. CDR3 sequence (DNA): TGTGCCAGCAGCTCAGGGACCACTGAAGCTTTCTTT. Its protein is CASSSGTTEAFF.

The V and J genes are TRBV5-1 and TRBJ1-2, with 7 bases lining up with TRBD1. Germline lookup yields CDR1 SGHRS and CDR2 YFSETQ. The CDR3 sequence is 15 residues long. Unmatched junction bases numbered 8, after V lost 0 bases and J lost 6 bases. In nucleotides, the CDR3 is TGCGCCAGCAGCTTGGCTGGCAGGGGGATCGATGGCTACACCTTC. Encoded protein: CASSLAGRGIDGYTF.

This clonotype was seen a few times. This chain links TRBV4-1 with TRBJ2-1, with unresolved D. With 0 bases removed from V and 8 bases from J, the gap between germline ends came to 11 bases. The CDR3 totals 14 residues. Germline CDR1 is MGHRA and CDR2 is YSYEKL. In DNA form, the CDR3 reads TGCGCCAGCAGCCAAGATCAGGCGATCGATGAGCAGTTCTTC. Translating gives CASSQDQAIDEQFF.

The V and J genes are TRBV11-2 and TRBJ2-3; possibly TRBD2 for D (6 bases). CDR1 SGHAT and CDR2 FQNNGV come from the germline V gene. CDR3 length: 16 residues. The ends were cut back, 1 base at V and 2 bases at J, with 13 bases in the middle. The DNA for the CDR3 is TGTGCCAGCAGCTTAGTGGAGGGTTTTATCACAGATACGCAGTATTTT. Its protein is CASSLVEGFITDTQYF.

This clonotype turned up a few times. The V call is TRBV15, the J call TRBJ2-1; TRBD2 matches 9 bases. This CDR3 region has 17 residues. V lost 3 bases and J lost 3; bases outside the gene matches: 9. CDR1 LNHNV and CDR2 YYDKDF come from the germline V gene (reference sequence). CDR3 DNA sequence: TGTGCCACCAGCAGTGTTGTTCAGCGGGGGGACTACAATGAGCAGTTCTTC. Protein: CATSSVVQRGDYNEQFF. Full variable domain (remainder filled in from reference TRBV15 and TRBJ2-1): DAMVIQNPRYQVTQFGKPVTLSCSQTLNHNVMYWYQQKSSQAPKLLFHYYDKDFNNEADTPDNFQSRRPNTSFCFLDIRSPGLGDTAMYLCATSSVVQRGDYNEQFFGPGTRLTVL.

The chain has TRBV5-1 and TRBJ2-7; 8 bases map to TRBD1. CDR1 and CDR2 (germline): SGHRS, YFSETQ. This CDR3 contains 14 residues. The J segment lost 4 bases and the V segment lost 4 bases, leaving 7 bases of the junction unmatched. CDR3 in amino acids: CASSPGTGNYEQYF. CDR3 in DNA: TGCGCCAGCAGCCCGGGGACAGGCAATTACGAGCAGTACTTC.

There are a few counts of this clonotype. CDR3 region: CASSLARAGGEQYF. CDR3 bases: TGTGCCAGCAGCTTAGCGAGGGCCGGGGGTGAGCAGTACTTC. This chain joins TRBV7-9 and TRBJ2-7; D is possibly TRBD2 (6 bases). V lost 0 bases to trimming and J lost 7 bases, with 13 bases between them. The CDR3 extends over 14 amino acids. The V gene's germline CDR1 is SEHNR and CDR2 FQNEAQ (reference sequence).

The chain combines TRBV7-6 with TRBJ2-7, with D perhaps TRBD1 (6 bases). CDR3 length equals 14 residues. CDR1 is SGHVS and CDR2 is FNYEAQ in the germline V gene. Trimming pared 5 bases from V and 0 bases from J, leaving 11 bases between. The CDR3 sequence: CASSVTGNSYEQYF. The CDR3 DNA follows: TGTGCCAGCAGCGTCACAGGGAACTCCTACGAGCAGTACTTC.